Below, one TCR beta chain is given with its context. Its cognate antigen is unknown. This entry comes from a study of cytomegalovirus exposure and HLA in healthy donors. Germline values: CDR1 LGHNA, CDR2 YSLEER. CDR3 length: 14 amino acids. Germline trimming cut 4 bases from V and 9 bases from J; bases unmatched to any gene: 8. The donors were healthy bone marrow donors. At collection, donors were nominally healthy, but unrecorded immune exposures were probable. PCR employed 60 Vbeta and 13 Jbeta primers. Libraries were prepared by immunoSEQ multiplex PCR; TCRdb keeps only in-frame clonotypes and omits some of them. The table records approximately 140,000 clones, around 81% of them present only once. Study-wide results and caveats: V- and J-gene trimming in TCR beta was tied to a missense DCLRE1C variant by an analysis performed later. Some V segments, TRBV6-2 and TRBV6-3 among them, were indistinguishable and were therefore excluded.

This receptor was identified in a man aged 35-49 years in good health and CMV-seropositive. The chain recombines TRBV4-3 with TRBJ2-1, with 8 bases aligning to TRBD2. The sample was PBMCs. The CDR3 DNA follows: TGCGCCAGCAGCCTCTCGGAGGCGGGAGGTGAGCAGTTCTTC. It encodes CASSLSEAGGEQFF.